These T cell receptor beta chains were read from a single sample in a study of blood T cell repertoires in COVID-19. Generated by immunoSEQ multiplex PCR, the TCRdb table keeps only in-frame clones and is missing some. The sample has 130,000 to 150,000 clones; around 87% are singletons. Sequencing used PBMCs or T cells enriched from blood (not recorded which). The receptors were gathered from a woman in her thirties with acute COVID-19. The CDR3 runs from the conserved cysteine through the conserved F or W.

V gene: TRBV27
CDR3 protein: CASSGVSGVVYEQYF

V gene: TRBV9
CDR3 protein: CASSGDRALIYGYTF

V gene: TRBV28
CDR3 protein: CASSPLLADHQPQHF

V gene: TRBV29-1
CDR3 protein: CSVQRGVGNEQFF

V gene: TRBV6-5
CDR3 protein: CASSYSISGNQPQHF

V gene: TRBV28
CDR3 protein: CASIQGSGNTIYF

V gene: TRBV7-9
CDR3 protein: CASSKLGETANSPLHF

V gene: TRBV19
CDR3 protein: CASAGGTQPQHF

V gene: TRBV7-6
CDR3 protein: CASSQFWGRGPESHYNEQFF

V gene: TRBV19
CDR3 protein: CASSTETNYQPQHF

V gene: TRBV27
CDR3 protein: CASSLSVAREASFYNEQFF

V gene: TRBV5-1
CDR3 protein: CASSAGLAGGRYEQYF

V gene: TRBV18
CDR3 protein: CASSPNGLGSGETQYF

V gene: TRBV7-2
CDR3 protein: CASSFGRGYEQYF

V gene: TRBV28
CDR3 protein: CASRGSGTEQFF

V gene: TRBV19
CDR3 protein: CASRSPGGPSTDTQYF

V gene: TRBV5-1
CDR3 protein: CASSLGGGSNEKLFF

V gene: TRBV28
CDR3 protein: CASSLFRVNQPQHF

V gene: TRBV30
CDR3 protein: CAWRSWPKNTEAFF

V gene: TRBV7-6
CDR3 protein: CASSLRQAPNTGELFF